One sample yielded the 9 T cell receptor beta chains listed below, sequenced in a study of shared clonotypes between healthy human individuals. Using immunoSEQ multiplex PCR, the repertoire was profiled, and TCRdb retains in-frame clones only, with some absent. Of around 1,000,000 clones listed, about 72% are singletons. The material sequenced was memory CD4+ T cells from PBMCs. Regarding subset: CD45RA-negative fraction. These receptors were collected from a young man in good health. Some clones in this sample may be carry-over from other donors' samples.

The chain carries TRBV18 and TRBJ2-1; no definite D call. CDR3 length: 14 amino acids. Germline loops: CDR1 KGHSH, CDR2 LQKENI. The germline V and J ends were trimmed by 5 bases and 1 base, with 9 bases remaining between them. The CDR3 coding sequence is TGTGCCAGCTCAGAGAGTGATTCCTACAATGAGCAGTTCTTC. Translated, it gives CASSESDSYNEQFF. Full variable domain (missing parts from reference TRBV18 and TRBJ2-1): NAGVMQNPRHLVRRRGQEARLRCSPMKGHSHVYWYRQLPEEGLKFMVYLQKENIIDESGMPKERFSAEFPKEGPSILRIQQVVRGDSAAYFCASSESDSYNEQFFGPGTRLTVL.

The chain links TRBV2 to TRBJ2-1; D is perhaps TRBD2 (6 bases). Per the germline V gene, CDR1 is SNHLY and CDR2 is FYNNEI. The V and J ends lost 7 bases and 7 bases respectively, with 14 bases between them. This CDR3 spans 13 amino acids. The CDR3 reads CASTTGLSNEQFF. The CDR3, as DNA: TGTGCCAGCACCACGGGACTGTCGAATGAGCAGTTCTTC.

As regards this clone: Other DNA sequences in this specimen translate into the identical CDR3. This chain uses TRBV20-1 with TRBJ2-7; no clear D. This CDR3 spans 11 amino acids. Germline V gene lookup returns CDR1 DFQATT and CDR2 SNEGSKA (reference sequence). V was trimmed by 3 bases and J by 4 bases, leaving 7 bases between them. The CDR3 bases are TGCAGTGCTAGCCCGCTATACGAGCAGTACTTC. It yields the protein CSASPLYEQYF.

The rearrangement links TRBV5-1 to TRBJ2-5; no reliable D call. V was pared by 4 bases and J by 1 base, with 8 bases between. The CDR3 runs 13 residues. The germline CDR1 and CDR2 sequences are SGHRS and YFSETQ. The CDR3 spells CASSLQFQETQYF. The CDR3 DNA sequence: TGCGCCAGCAGCCTACAGTTCCAAGAGACCCAGTACTTC.

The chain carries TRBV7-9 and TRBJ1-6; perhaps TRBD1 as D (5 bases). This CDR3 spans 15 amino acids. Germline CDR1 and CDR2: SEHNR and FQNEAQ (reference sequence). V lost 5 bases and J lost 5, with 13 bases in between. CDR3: CASSLRDPNNSPLHF. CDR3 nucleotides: TGTGCCAGCAGCCTAAGGGACCCTAATAATTCACCCCTCCACTTT.

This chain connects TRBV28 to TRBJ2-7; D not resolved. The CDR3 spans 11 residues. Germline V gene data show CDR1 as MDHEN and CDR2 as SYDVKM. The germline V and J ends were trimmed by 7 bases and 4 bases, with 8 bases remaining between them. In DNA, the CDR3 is TGTGCCAGCACCCAAGGTTACGAGCAGTACTTC. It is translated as CASTQGYEQYF.

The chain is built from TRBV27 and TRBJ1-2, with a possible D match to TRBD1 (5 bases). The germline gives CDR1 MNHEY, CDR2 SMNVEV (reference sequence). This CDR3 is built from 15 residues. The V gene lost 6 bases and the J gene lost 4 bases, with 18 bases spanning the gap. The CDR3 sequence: CASSRLGTDVYGYTF. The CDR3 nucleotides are TGTGCCAGCAGCCGGCTCGGGACGGATGTCTATGGCTACACCTTC.

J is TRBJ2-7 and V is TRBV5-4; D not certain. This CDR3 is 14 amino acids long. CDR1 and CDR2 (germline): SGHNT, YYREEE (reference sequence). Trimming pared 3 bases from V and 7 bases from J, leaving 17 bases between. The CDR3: CASSYDPLGGEQYF. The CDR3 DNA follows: TGTGCCAGCAGCTATGACCCCCTTGGTGGTGAGCAGTACTTC.

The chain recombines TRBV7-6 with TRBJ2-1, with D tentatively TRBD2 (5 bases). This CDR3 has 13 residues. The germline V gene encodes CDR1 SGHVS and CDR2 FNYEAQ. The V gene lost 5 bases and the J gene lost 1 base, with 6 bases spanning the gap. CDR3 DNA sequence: TGTGCCAGCAGCCCGGGGTCCTACAATGAGCAGTTCTTC. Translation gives CASSPGSYNEQFF. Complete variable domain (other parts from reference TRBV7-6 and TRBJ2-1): GAGVSQSPRYKVTKRGQDVALRCDPISGHVSLYWYRQALGQGPEFLTYFNYEAQQDKSGLPNDRFSAERPEGSISTLTIQRTEQRDSAMYRCASSPGSYNEQFFGPGTRLTVL.